This T cell receptor beta chain was sequenced for a study of molecular identifiers for immune sequencing clone quantification. The junction had 6 bases not matched to a gene; V was cut back by 5 bases and J by 6 bases. The germline V gene encodes CDR1 MDHEN and CDR2 SYDVKM. This CDR3 comprises 15 residues. TCRdb analysed the PCR reads with MiXCR anew, one entry per CDR3 protein. The sample includes under 350,000 distinct CDR3 sequences, roughly a quarter of them seen just once. This sequence was found in a human donor in good health. Some libraries in this study had Jurkat cell RNA spiked in. The chain couples TRBV28 to TRBJ2-1; TRBD2 matches 11 bases. The sequenced sample consisted of naive CD8+ T cells from blood, with Jurkat cell RNA spiked in. The subset is: FACS-sorted CD8+CD4-CCR7+CD45RA+ naive T cells. The CDR3 sequence is CASSRTSGSGNEQFF. In DNA form, the CDR3 reads TGTGCCAGCAGTCGTACTAGCGGGAGTGGCAATGAGCAGTTCTTC.